The 26 T cell receptor beta chains below were found in one sample sequenced in a study of T cell responses to AZD1222 COVID-19 vaccine. Data came from immunoSEQ multiplex PCR; TCRdb stores just in-frame clones and leaves some out. The profile shows 89,000 or so clones, approximately 88% of them singletons. Sample: peripheral blood, taken on day 0 of AZD1222 vaccination. All receptors come from an adult in good health.

This chain connects TRBV6-6 to TRBJ2-1, with TRBD2 identical over 10 bases. The germline V gene encodes CDR1 MNHNY and CDR2 SVGAGI (reference sequence). There are 17 residues in the CDR3. Trimming cost V 5 bases and J 3 bases; bases outside gene matches: 10. CDR3 region: CASSLSYGLADYNEQFF. The DNA of the CDR3 is TGTGCCAGCAGTCTTTCATACGGACTAGCGGACTACAATGAGCAGTTCTTC.

The chain recombines TRBV12-3 or TRBV12-4 with TRBJ2-5; TRBD1 matches at 8 bases. The length of the CDR3 is 13 residues. V gave up 5 bases and J gave up 8 bases; unmatched junction bases: 7. The CDR3 coding sequence is TGTGCCAGCAGTCCGACAGGGGCGGATACCCAGTACTTC. Translation: CASSPTGADTQYF.

The chain has TRBV5-8 and TRBJ1-1; D possibly corresponds to TRBD1 (6 bases). V shed 5 bases and J shed 0 bases, with 11 bases lying between them. This CDR3 comprises 14 residues. Germline values: CDR1 SGHTS, CDR2 YDEGEE. DNA of the CDR3: TGTGCCAGCAGTCGCAGGGGCTTGAACACTGAAGCTTTCTTT. This gives the protein CASSRRGLNTEAFF.

The chain couples TRBV6-1 to TRBJ1-6, with a tentative D call TRBD1 (5 bases). V shed 2 bases and J shed 3 bases, with 14 bases lying between them. The CDR3 consists of 17 residues. CDR1 and CDR2 from the germline V gene are MNHNS and SASEGT. Written as DNA, the CDR3 is TGTGCCAGCAGTGAACTGCCGGGGGTCCTCTATAATTCACCCCTCCACTTT. Amino acid sequence: CASSELPGVLYNSPLHF.

V and J are TRBV30 and TRBJ1-3; D unclear. The CDR3 extends over 14 amino acids. V dropped 0 bases and J dropped 2 bases, with 8 bases sitting between them. Germline V gene lookup returns CDR1 GTSNPN and CDR2 SVGIG (reference sequence). The CDR3 region has the DNA TGTGCCTGGAGTGTACTGAGGGCTGGAAACACCATATATTTT. Translated: CAWSVLRAGNTIYF.

The V and J genes are TRBV5-4 and TRBJ2-1; no clear D. V lost 4 bases, J lost 5 bases, and 10 bases lay in between. The CDR3 extends over 13 amino acids. CDR1 and CDR2 from the germline V gene are SGHNT and YYREEE (reference sequence). The CDR3 sequence is CASSPPSNNEQFF. CDR3 bases: TGTGCCAGCAGCCCACCCAGCAACAATGAGCAGTTCTTC.

This rearrangement joins TRBV7-9 to TRBJ1-2; 7 nucleotides agree with TRBD1. Germline loops: CDR1 SEHNR, CDR2 FQNEAQ (reference sequence). Trimming took 5 bases from V and 4 from J; bases not matched to a gene: 4. The CDR3 contains 13 residues. CDR3: CASSPGTAYGYTF. CDR3 coding DNA: TGTGCCAGCAGCCCCGGGACAGCCTATGGCTACACCTTC.

The V gene is TRBV4-2, the J gene TRBJ2-3, with D unclear. With 0 bases removed from V and 4 bases from J, the gap between germline ends came to 11 bases. The germline V gene encodes CDR1 LGHNA and CDR2 YNFKEQ. The CDR3 has 15 residues. The DNA of the CDR3 is TGTGCCAGCAGCCAAGATCCAGCGCTCCCAGATACGCAGTATTTT. It is translated as CASSQDPALPDTQYF.

The CDR3 nucleotides read TGCGCCAGCAGCCAGGACCGAAACTATGGCTACACCTTC. It translates to CASSQDRNYGYTF. The gene calls are TRBV5-1 and TRBJ1-2; D ambiguous. From germline, CDR1 is SGHRS and CDR2 YFSETQ. Trimming cost V 4 bases and J 2 bases, with 9 bases left between them. The CDR3 runs to 13 residues.

The V and J genes are TRBV2 and TRBJ2-3, with D perhaps TRBD2 (6 bases). The CDR3 covers 16 residues. Trimming stripped 2 bases from V and 1 base from J, with 13 bases between. CDR1 is SNHLY, CDR2 FYNNEI, per germline. Here the CDR3 reads CASSESWGVGTDTQYF. CDR3 nucleotides: TGTGCCAGCAGTGAATCTTGGGGGGTGGGCACAGATACGCAGTATTTT.

The V gene is TRBV3-1 (or the pseudogene TRBV3-2), the J gene TRBJ2-3, with TRBD2 matching over 8 bases. The CDR3 runs 16 residues. Germline lookup yields CDR1 LGHDT and CDR2 YNNKEL (reference sequence). Losses at the gene ends were 4 bases for V and 0 bases for J; bases not matched to a gene: 6. CDR3 region: CASSRSGSPSTDTQYF. The CDR3, as DNA: TGTGCCAGCAGCCGAAGCGGGAGCCCCAGCACAGATACGCAGTATTTT.

This clone has a handful of counts. Other DNA sequences within the sample encode an identical CDR3. V is TRBV6-2 or TRBV6-3 and J is TRBJ2-7; D not certain. Trimming removed 0 bases at V and 2 bases at J, with 2 bases between. The CDR3 is 12 amino acids. The germline V gene has CDR1 MNHEY and CDR2 SVGEGT. CDR3 sequence (DNA): TGTGCCAGCAGTTACTCGACCTACGAGCAGTACTTC. Protein sequence: CASSYSTYEQYF.

The gene calls are TRBV10-3 and TRBJ1-3; the D gene is possibly TRBD1 (6 bases). This CDR3 has 15 amino acids. Germline CDR1 and CDR2: ENHRY and SYGVKD. V was pared by 3 bases and J by 2 bases, with 11 bases between. The CDR3 DNA reads TGTGCCATCAGTGACCAGGGGCCGGCTGGAAACACCATATATTTT. Its translation: CAISDQGPAGNTIYF.

V gene TRBV28 combines with J gene TRBJ1-2; 7 bases match TRBD1. V trimming: 1 base; J trimming: 4 bases; junction bases outside the gene matches: 6. CDR3 size: 15 residues. The germline CDR1 and CDR2 sequences are MDHEN and SYDVKM. DNA for the CDR3: TGTGCCAGCAGTTTATCTCGGACAGGTCTCTATGGCTACACCTTC. This sequence encodes CASSLSRTGLYGYTF.

V is TRBV7-8 and J is TRBJ2-5; TRBD2 matches at 7 bases. Germline values: CDR1 SGHVS, CDR2 FQNEAQ. This CDR3 region has 19 residues. The trim removed 2 bases at V and 4 bases at J, leaving 19 bases unmatched. This CDR3 reads CASSLRAKSSRESRETQYF. The CDR3, as DNA: TGTGCCAGCAGCTTAAGGGCTAAGTCTTCGCGGGAGAGTAGAGAGACCCAGTACTTC.

This chain joins TRBV5-1 and TRBJ1-2; possibly TRBD1 for D (6 bases). The CDR3 sequence is 14 residues long. V lost 2 bases to trimming and J lost 3 bases, with 11 bases between them. Germline V gives CDR1 SGHRS, CDR2 YFSETQ. CDR3 bases: TGCGCCAGCAGCTTATTGGGGGCAGACTATGGCTACACCTTC. Encoded protein: CASSLLGADYGYTF.

The rearrangement joins TRBV18 to TRBJ2-5, with a tentative D call TRBD1 (5 bases). CDR3 size: 12 residues. The V end was cut by 4 bases, the J end by 5 bases, with 8 bases between. The V gene's germline CDR1 is KGHSH and CDR2 LQKENI. CDR3 sequence (DNA): TGTGCCAGCTCACTTAAGGGGGAGACCCAGTACTTC. This gives the protein CASSLKGETQYF.

This chain connects TRBV15 to TRBJ1-4; D is undetermined. With 5 bases removed from V and 7 bases from J, the gap between germline ends came to 17 bases. Germline values: CDR1 LNHNV, CDR2 YYDKDF (reference sequence). The CDR3 sequence is 15 residues long. CDR3 sequence reads: CATSRGSLAGEKLFF. The CDR3 nucleotides read TGTGCCACCAGCCGAGGGTCTCTTGCCGGTGAAAAACTGTTTTTT.

Comment on this clone: One end of the junction is discordant with germline, which a read error may explain. The J gene is TRBJ1-5, the V gene TRBV4-1, with D possibly being TRBD1 (6 bases). The CDR3 contains 17 residues. Germline CDR1 MGHRA, CDR2 YSYEKL. CDR3 nucleotides: TGCGCCAGCAGCCAACGATTATCTCTCGGGACAAATCCGCCCCAGCATTTT. Translating it yields CASSQRLSLGTNPPQHF.

This chain links TRBV4-2 with TRBJ2-7, with 10 bases that match TRBD2. Germline V gene sequence: CDR1 LGHNA, CDR2 YNFKEQ. The V and J ends lost 7 bases and 7 bases, in that order; junction bases with no gene match: 10. The CDR3 consists of 14 residues. This CDR3 is CASTKAGGLNEQYF. The DNA of the CDR3 is TGTGCCAGCACCAAAGCGGGAGGGCTGAATGAGCAGTACTTC.

The table lists this clone with a count of one. The gene calls are TRBV18 and TRBJ1-2; no clear D gene. The V gene lost 5 bases and the J gene lost 5 bases, with 9 bases spanning the gap. Germline-derived CDR1 and CDR2 are KGHSH and LQKENI. There are 12 residues in the CDR3. In nucleotides, the CDR3 is TGTGCCAGCTCAACGATCAGTTATGGCTACACCTTC. Translated: CASSTISYGYTF. Full variable domain (rest looked up from reference TRBV18 and TRBJ1-2): NAGVMQNPRHLVRRRGQEARLRCSPMKGHSHVYWYRQLPEEGLKFMVYLQKENIIDESGMPKERFSAEFPKEGPSILRIQQVVRGDSAAYFCASSTISYGYTFGSGTRLTVV.

The chain links TRBV27 to TRBJ2-5; tentatively, D is TRBD1 (5 bases). Germline values: CDR1 MNHEY, CDR2 SMNVEV (reference sequence). V was cut by 7 bases and J by 7 bases, with 22 bases left in between. There are 15 residues in the CDR3. The CDR3 region has the DNA TGTGCCAGCAAGGGCCAGGGCGTTGGGGAAGGGACCCAGTACTTC. This translates into CASKGQGVGEGTQYF.

The chain joins TRBV7-9 to TRBJ1-6; possibly TRBD1 for D (6 bases). Germline V gene data show CDR1 as SEHNR and CDR2 as FQNEAQ (reference sequence). Trimming pared 5 bases from V and 8 bases from J, leaving 19 bases between. This CDR3 region has 16 residues. The CDR3 is CASSTQGKTFDSPLHF. The CDR3, as DNA: TGTGCCAGCAGCACACAGGGAAAAACTTTCGATTCACCCCTCCACTTT.

The V and J genes are TRBV5-4 and TRBJ1-1; 7 nucleotides agree with TRBD1. The CDR3 totals 13 residues. Trimming took 2 bases from V and 4 from J; bases not matched to a gene: 2. Germline values: CDR1 SGHNT, CDR2 YYREEE (reference sequence). The CDR3 bases are TGTGCCAGCAGCTTCTACAGGGGCACTGAAGCTTTCTTT. This encodes CASSFYRGTEAFF. The full variable domain, rest sourced from reference TRBV5-4 and TRBJ1-1, is ETGVTQSPTHLIKTRGQQVTLRCSSQSGHNTVSWYQQALGQGPQFIFQYYREEENGRGNFPPRFSGLQFPNYSSELNVNALELDDSALYLCASSFYRGTEAFFGQGTRLTVV.

This rearrangement joins TRBV14 to TRBJ1-6, with 7 positions matching TRBD1. This CDR3 region has 15 residues. V lost 2 bases to trimming and J lost 8 bases; unmatched junction nucleotides: 6. Germline assignment: CDR1 SGHDN and CDR2 FVKESK. As DNA, the CDR3 is TGTGCCAGCAGCCAACTTGGGACAGCTCATTCACCCCTCCACTTT. It specifies CASSQLGTAHSPLHF.

V gene TRBV28 combines with J gene TRBJ1-2, with 9 bases lining up with TRBD1. Germline V gives CDR1 MDHEN, CDR2 SYDVKM. CDR3 size: 15 residues. Trimming at V came to 1 base and at J to 8 bases, leaving 8 bases not matched to a gene. The CDR3 region is CASSLFPGQGGGYTF. CDR3 nucleotides: TGTGCCAGCAGTTTATTTCCGGGACAGGGAGGCGGCTACACCTTC.